This T cell receptor (beta chain) was captured in a study of cytomegalovirus exposure and HLA in healthy donors (dated by TCRdb to about 2017). About the investigation overall: In an earlier analysis of approximately 640 of the donors, less than 350 Gb of sequence data and 100 million or so unique TCR beta sequences from about 190 million T cells were reported. Roughly 300 gigabases of sequencing data and around 80 million unique TCR sequences made up an early release that covered fewer than 650 HLA-typed donors. Of the roughly 400 genotyped donors, 75% to 85% were placed in the genetic ancestry cluster associated with self-reported Caucasian donors. The study was designed to test whether signatures of past pathogen exposure could be identified by cataloging public T cell receptors. The study profiled the T cell repertoires of fewer than 850 subjects by immunosequencing and related them to cytomegalovirus serostatus. Along with the approximately 700-subject first cohort, a separate validation cohort of over 90 different subjects was used. The study combined high-throughput TCR immunosequencing, statistical association of individual TCRs with disease status, and machine learning to predict cytomegalovirus infection status. A later analysis re-analyzed previously published TCR beta repertoires from 660 or so donors and added high-resolution HLA genotyping to study TCR occurrence patterns. Rather than using new phenotypic data, the later analysis identified candidate immune exposures from TCR beta sequences and from how often those sequences occurred across donors. An earlier analysis of about 600 of the donors used high-throughput TCR beta sequencing to judge whether each TCR beta V gene segment behaved as functional or pseudogenic. Alongside the repertoire data, information on donor age, sex, ethnicity and CMV serostatus was compiled. A later genetic analysis took genome-wide SNP genotypes for about 55% of the 666 donors and used that subset as a discovery cohort. Every discovery cohort repertoire had been produced on one sequencing platform. Class I and class II HLA loci were covered by the typing at four-digit resolution. Typing coverage differed by locus: A, B, C, DRB1 and DQB1 were typed in about 629-640 donors, DQA1 in around 500, DPA1 in around 610, and DPB1 in just under 480. Because of strong linkage in the cohort, five DR-DQ haplotypes were treated as single units for association and clustering. Among around 400 genotyped donors of the cohort, an average of roughly 230,000 unique TCR beta nucleotide sequences was sequenced per donor, of which 15% to 20% were non-productive. Broader findings and caveats from the paper: Strong co-occurrence of HLA alleles, especially DR and DQ, made assigning TCR associations to individual alleles difficult. A later analysis reported that several top co-occurrence clusters appeared linked to parvovirus B19, influenza, CMV and Epstein-Barr virus. At a false discovery rate of 0.05, a later analysis linked 15,000 to 20,000 TCR beta sequences to specific HLA alleles. HLA typing was unavailable for some donors at each locus, so association tests used only the typed subset. Some IMGT-functional V segments, including TRBV6-2 and TRBV6-3, could not be told apart with the 87-base-pair reads, so those segments were excluded. In a later analysis, HLA-associated TCR beta chains were found to be more clonally expanded and to have lower generation probabilities than equally common non-associated chains. A further reported finding was that TCR beta sequences accurately predicted the HLA-A and HLA-B alleles for most subjects in the first cohort. Sequencing depth was assumed to be roughly uniform across donors in the presence/absence analyses, though that assumption may not hold. The authors suggested that the approach could potentially be generalized to other disease states and immunological phenotypes. Compared with the 666-donor mean, donors in an Asian-associated ancestry cluster had fewer N-insertions in productive TCRs, according to a later genetic analysis. According to a later analysis, TCR association rates differed among HLA loci, with DRB1 alleles showing the most associated TCRs and HLA-C alleles showing the fewest. Cytomegalovirus status was reported to be diagnosed by the classifier with high specificity and sensitivity in both the original and validation cohorts. Immune exposure information for the cohort was limited to CMV serostatus. The study listed approximately 150 TCR beta chains as associated with cytomegalovirus. An association between a missense DCLRE1C variant and V-gene and J-gene trimming of TCR beta chains was found in a later genetic analysis and replicated in an independent cohort. The sequencing pipeline was judged likely to have produced a cluster of highly shared sequence variants as a technical artifact. In vitro tests confirmed that a few of the cytomegalovirus-associated TCR beta chains recognize cytomegalovirus antigens. Most CMV-associated TCR beta chains appeared to be HLA-restricted in a later analysis, and the HLA associations seemed to be driven largely by CMV exposure. In an earlier analysis of over 550 of the donors, most TCR beta V segments were observed in productive rearrangements about 87% or about 30% of the time, broadly matching IMGT annotations. Only TCR beta chains were sequenced in this cohort, and the absence of alpha or paired-chain data limited detectable features. Correlated functional status among segregating V segments might reflect linkage disequilibrium, but an unknown experimental factor could not be ruled out. Across donors, most TCR sequences were observed very rarely, whereas some public TCRs were present in many individuals. Because counts were too low, some 17 rarely observed V segments, including chromosome 9 orphons, were left out of the earlier analysis of approximately 500 of the donors.

Receptor libraries were prepared by the immunoSEQ multiplex PCR assay. For the multiplex PCR, a mixture combining 60 forward primers for TCR Vbeta segments and 13 reverse primers for TCR Jbeta segments was used. The CDR3 region of rearranged TCR beta genes was amplified from genomic DNA with a multiplex PCR assay. On the Illumina HiSeq System, the amplified TCR beta libraries were sequenced as 87-base-pair reads. The authors' analysis ran thus. Across the roughly 640 repertoires, a later analysis counted around 80 million unique TCR beta chains, around 11 million of which were shared by at least two donors. Raw reads were error-corrected and collapsed into unique sequences with a nearest-neighbor algorithm that merged closely related sequences to remove PCR and sequencing errors. Alignment of CDR3 sequences to IMGT reference sequences was used to assign V, D and J gene segments. For a sequence to be retained, a match of at least six nucleotides was required to both a V gene segment and a J gene segment. Rearrangements were called productive when the CDR3 lacked stop codons and stayed in frame with V and J; all others were non-productive. CDR3 was defined according to IMGT convention as the region running from the second conserved V-encoded cysteine to the conserved J-encoded phenylalanine. The earlier analysis of some 580 of the donors excluded any sequence lacking an unambiguous match to a single V gene segment. An earlier analysis of fewer than 650 of the donors classified V segments as functional when productive rearrangements were above 56.7% and as segregating when the standard deviation between donors was above 5%. A statistical classification framework was built to diagnose cytomegalovirus status from the catalog of TCR beta chain sequences. In a later analysis, V and J genes were assigned by comparing TCR nucleotide sequences against IMGT/GENE-DB human TR gene sequences. A later analysis assigned CDR3 sequences and most-parsimonious VDJ recombination scenarios with the TCRdist pipeline. In a later analysis, every TCR beta chain was defined by the combination of its CDR3 amino acid sequence and its V-gene family, and reads without a unique V-gene family were dropped. As a way to deal with suspected cross-contamination and a sequencing artifact, a later analysis dropped 640 or so nucleotide sequences that were highly shared and had low generation probability. In a later analysis, a clonal expansion index was calculated for each public chain from normalized within-repertoire ranks of inferred template counts. In a later analysis, generation probabilities were computed with a VDJ recombination model fitted to out-of-frame rearrangements, and the resulting probabilities were checked against IGoR. A later analysis scored TCR-TCR, TCR-HLA and TCR-CMV co-occurrence with hypergeometric tests, applying a repertoire-size bias correction to TCR pairs. False discovery rates were estimated in a later analysis by permuting HLA or CMV assignments 20 times. A later analysis grouped co-occurring TCRs with DBSCAN, adding TCRdist sequence similarity when clustering within HLA-allele-positive subsets. Repertoires with fewer than 30,000 or more than 120,000 public chains were left out of co-occurrence clustering, as were four to six repertoires with anomalous nucleotide sharing. Here the immuneACCESS table is served through TCRdb, limited to in-frame sequences with V and J called. Missing clones are a known gap in these copies; in checked studies unresolved V genes cover under half, and the rest lacks a known reason. For V, J and clone size, that table is used; D and trimming come from the DNA. In all, the sample holds 210,000 or so clones, and about three quarters of those were seen once. The ten largest clonotypes hold around 0.44% of the sample.

The cohort comprised some 680 healthy bone marrow donors. Cohort members were all nominally healthy when sampled, although unrecorded immune exposures were likely present. The donor was CMV seronegative and was included in the group of under 450 seronegative cohort members. Each donor provided a peripheral blood sample, and peripheral blood mononuclear cells were used for TCR beta sequencing. Genomic DNA was extracted from the blood cell samples with the Qiagen DNeasy Blood Extraction Kit. To note about this clone: It lacks a known antigen. It has no much larger one-base neighbor in the sample; base qualities were not kept.

The CDR1 and CDR2 encoded by the germline V gene (reference sequence) are SEHNR and FQNEAQ. Including cysteine and phenylalanine, the CDR3 has 13 amino acids. The kept DNA is CDR3 alone, 39 bases in frame from the first base. V sheds 5 bases and J sheds 2 bases, leaving 9 bases between their ends. The receptor's source is a boy aged 5 to 17 in good health and CMV-seronegative. Here the chain combines TRBV7-9 and TRBJ2-5; a weak D assignment points to TRBD1 (6 bases agree). The specimen was PBMCs. The CDR3 is CASSHRAQETQYF. The DNA sequence is as follows: TGTGCCAGCAGCCACAGGGCGCAAGAGACCCAGTACTTC.